Listed below are T cell receptor beta chains from one sample, sequenced in a study of graft-versus-host responses after intestinal transplantation. Some clones are missing from TCRdb's copy, which holds only in-frame ones; the method was immunoSEQ multiplex PCR. The table includes roughly 120,000 clones, over 85% detected once. Antigens of these TCRs are unknown. The sequencing used unstimulated CD4+ T cells sorted from spleen or lymph node cells, collected before intestinal transplant. All receptors come from a human donor who received an intestinal transplant. Both conserved end residues are part of each CDR3. D genes are given only for firm matches. Clone size appears in some rows only: once, few, many, or a class for an expanded clone.

>.|TRBJ2-7|TRBV4-1|.
CASSQSPGRNYEQYF
TGCGCCAGCAGCCAAAGTCCGGGACGGAACTACGAGCAGTACTTC
>.|TRBJ1-4|TRBV19|.
CASSIRRGLSATNEKLFF
TGTGCCAGTAGTATTCGCAGGGGTTTATCGGCAACTAATGAAAAACTGTTTTTT
>.|TRBJ2-1|TRBV2|TRBD2
CASSASGRINEQFF
TGTGCCAGCAGTGCGAGCGGGAGGATCAATGAGCAGTTCTTC
>.|TRBJ1-1|TRBV4-1|TRBD1
CASSHDPRGPRIITEAFF
TGCGCCAGCAGCCATGACCCCAGGGGGCCCCGGATTATCACTGAAGCTTTCTTT
>.|TRBJ2-1|TRBV9|TRBD2
CASSPRDAGEAYNEQFF
TGTGCCAGCAGCCCTAGGGATGCGGGAGAGGCCTACAATGAGCAGTTCTTC
>.|TRBJ2-7|TRBV28|.
CASSPADWHEQYF
TGTGCCAGCAGTCCCGCGGACTGGCACGAGCAGTACTTC
>.|TRBJ2-7|TRBV5-1|TRBD1
CASSSGAGQGNYEQYF
TGCGCCAGCAGCTCCGGGGCCGGACAGGGGAACTACGAGCAGTACTTC
>.|TRBJ1-5|TRBV30|.
CAWRAPYSNQPQHF
TGTGCCTGGCGGGCACCTTATAGCAATCAGCCCCAGCATTTT
>.|TRBJ2-1|TRBV5-6|.
CASSLEGGWGNEQFF
TGTGCCAGCAGCTTGGAGGGGGGGTGGGGGAATGAGCAGTTCTTC
>.|TRBJ2-3|TRBV7-3|TRBD1
CASSLIRGPTDTQYF
TGTGCCAGCAGCTTAATAAGGGGGCCCACAGATACGCAGTATTTT
>once|TRBJ2-1|TRBV6-6|TRBD2
CASILSGSNYNEQFF
TGTGCCAGCATCCTCAGCGGGAGCAACTACAATGAGCAGTTCTTC
>.|TRBJ1-1|TRBV5-1|.
CASSLDDIIPEAFF
TGCGCCAGCAGCTTGGACGACATTATACCTGAAGCTTTCTTT
>once|TRBJ1-2|TRBV7-9|TRBD1
CASDPGGSGGYTF
TGTGCCAGCGATCCAGGGGGATCGGGGGGCTACACCTTC
>once|TRBJ2-3|TRBV5-4|.
CASSLGGRRQGTDTQYF
TGTGCCAGCAGCTTGGGGGGCAGGCGACAGGGCACAGATACGCAGTATTTT